This TCR beta chain was found in a study of T-cell reconstitution after alpha-beta-depleted transplantation in children. General observations from the study: Among T cells one year after transplant, newly produced cells accounted for most counts and diversity.

The TCRbeta library incorporated unique molecular identifiers. TCRdb re-called the PCR reads through MiXCR, storing one row per CDR3 protein. Among 200,000 to 250,000 distinct CDR3 sequences listed, roughly a tenth were seen once. CDR1 and CDR2 from the germline V gene are SGHRS and YFSETQ. This CDR3 has 14 amino acids. V lost 0 bases and J 8 bases, leaving 12 bases between the germline ends. On this clonotype: Its cognate antigen is unknown.

The specimen comprised PBMCs, sampled before TCRalphabeta/CD19-depleted stem cell transplant. J is TRBJ2-1 and V is TRBV5-1; the D gene is possibly TRBD2 (7 bases). The receptor's source is a child younger than two with acute myeloid leukemia, due to receive a stem cell transplant. CDR3 in amino acids: CASSLAGGGDEQFF. In nucleotides, the CDR3 is TGCGCCAGCAGCTTGGCTGGGGGGGGCGATGAGCAGTTCTTC.